These 15 T cell receptor beta chains were all obtained from the same sample, sequenced in a study of blood T cell repertoires in COVID-19. The method was immunoSEQ multiplex PCR; TCRdb's version includes in-frame clones alone and lacks a portion of them. Of about 75,000 clones in the sample, over 80% were seen once. The specimen sequenced was peripheral blood. These receptors all stem from a woman in her forties or fifties with acute or convalescent COVID-19.

This chain uses TRBV3-1 (or the pseudogene TRBV3-2) with TRBJ1-1; 7 nucleotides agree with TRBD1. Germline loops: CDR1 LGHDT, CDR2 YNNKEL (reference sequence). With 4 bases clipped from V and 2 bases from J, the junction kept 7 bases outside the gene matches. This CDR3 is 15 amino acids long. The CDR3 DNA reads TGTGCCAGCAGCCGCGACAGGGCCCTAAACACTGAAGCTTTCTTT. It is translated as CASSRDRALNTEAFF.

This clone was picked up one time. The J gene is TRBJ1-1, the V gene TRBV28, with D possibly matching TRBD1 (5 bases). CDR3 length equals 14 residues. CDR1 is MDHEN, CDR2 SYDVKM, per germline. V lost 7 bases, J lost 6 bases, and 18 bases lay in between. The chain's CDR3 is CASTRPGGVAEAFF. DNA of the CDR3: TGTGCCAGCACCCGGCCGGGGGGTGTAGCTGAAGCTTTCTTT.

The chain combines TRBV3-1 (or the pseudogene TRBV3-2) with TRBJ1-6, with 7 bases that match TRBD1. V lost 7 bases, J lost 7 bases, and 7 bases stayed unmatched. The CDR3 loop spans 14 amino acids. The germline CDR1 and CDR2 sequences are LGHDT and YNNKEL (reference sequence). CDR3 sequence reads: CASTPGGRNSPLHF. CDR3 in DNA: TGTGCCAGCACCCCAGGGGGAAGGAATTCACCCCTCCACTTT.

The chain recombines TRBV24-1 with TRBJ2-7; possibly TRBD1 for D (5 bases). There are 15 residues in the CDR3. V lost 4 bases and J 1 base, leaving 13 bases between the germline ends. Germline V gene data show CDR1 as KGHDR and CDR2 as SFDVKD. The CDR3 coding sequence is TGTGCCACCAGTGACCCAAGACAGAATTCCTACGAGCAGTACTTC. Translating it yields CATSDPRQNSYEQYF.

The chain recombines TRBV6-5 with TRBJ1-2; TRBD1 aligns across 10 bases. Germline CDR1 and CDR2: MNHEY and SVGAGI. Trimming at V came to 5 bases and at J to 6 bases, leaving 6 bases not matched to a gene. The CDR3 loop spans 14 amino acids. CDR3 nucleotide sequence: TGTGCCAGCAGTCGGGGACAGGGGATGGATGGCTACACCTTC. Translating it yields CASSRGQGMDGYTF.

The chain recombines TRBV4-3 with TRBJ2-1, with 13 bases that match TRBD2. The CDR3 loop spans 18 amino acids. Per germline, CDR1 LGHNA and CDR2 YSLEER. The ends lost 1 base at V and 9 bases at J; junction bases unmatched: 12. DNA of the CDR3: TGCGCCAGCAGCCAAGGCATCGGGACTAGCGGGAAATTTATTGAGCAGTTCTTC. Translated: CASSQGIGTSGKFIEQFF.

This chain joins TRBV15 and TRBJ2-2; D is undetermined. Germline V gene lookup returns CDR1 LNHNV and CDR2 YYDKDF (reference sequence). The CDR3 totals 13 residues. Trimming took off 4 bases at V and 4 bases at J, with 7 bases between the two ends. The CDR3 nucleotides are TGTGCCACCAGCAATGACTTCACCGGGGAGCTGTTTTTT. This encodes CATSNDFTGELFF. Full variable domain (rest looked up from reference TRBV15 and TRBJ2-2): DAMVIQNPRYQVTQFGKPVTLSCSQTLNHNVMYWYQQKSSQAPKLLFHYYDKDFNNEADTPDNFQSRRPNTSFCFLDIRSPGLGDTAMYLCATSNDFTGELFFGEGSRLTVL.

The gene calls are TRBV27 and TRBJ1-4, with 9 bases that match TRBD1. Trimming at V came to 6 bases and at J to 6 bases, leaving 5 bases not matched to a gene. Germline CDR1 MNHEY, CDR2 SMNVEV (reference sequence). The length of the CDR3 is 14 residues. The CDR3 nucleotides are TGTGCCAGCAGCCTGGGACAGGGTTATGAAAAACTGTTTTTT. Its protein is CASSLGQGYEKLFF.

The chain employs TRBV4-1 and TRBJ1-2; 8 nucleotides match TRBD1. The CDR3 is 15 amino acids. Germline loops: CDR1 MGHRA, CDR2 YSYEKL. V lost 3 bases to trimming and J lost 7 bases; unmatched junction nucleotides: 10. The CDR3 sequence is CASSQPPGTGGGYTF. CDR3 nucleotides: TGCGCCAGCAGCCAGCCGCCGGGGACAGGAGGTGGCTACACCTTC.

This chain links TRBV5-1 with TRBJ1-2, with D possibly being TRBD1 (5 bases). Germline CDR1 is SGHRS and CDR2 is YFSETQ. V shed 0 bases and J shed 0 bases, with 18 bases lying between them. This CDR3 has 18 residues. The CDR3 loop is CASSLVLRGNSANYGYTF. The DNA for the CDR3 is TGCGCCAGCAGCTTGGTACTTAGGGGAAACAGCGCTAACTATGGCTACACCTTC.

This rearrangement joins TRBV6-6 to TRBJ1-1, with 9 bases fitting TRBD1. The germline CDR1 and CDR2 sequences are MNHNY and SVGAGI (reference sequence). Losses at the gene ends were 4 bases for V and 3 bases for J; bases not matched to a gene: 3. The CDR3 sequence is 14 residues long. CDR3 region: CASSFRTGDTEAFF. The CDR3 coding sequence is TGTGCCAGCAGTTTCCGGACAGGGGACACTGAAGCTTTCTTT.

This chain connects TRBV19 to TRBJ1-5, with D unresolved. V shed 3 bases and J shed 4 bases, with 7 bases lying between them. CDR1 is LNHDA and CDR2 is SQIVND in the germline V gene (reference sequence). The length of the CDR3 is 13 residues. CDR3 coding DNA: TGTGCCAGTAGTATGGGAGGGAATCAGCCCCAGCATTTT. Translated: CASSMGGNQPQHF.

The chain recombines TRBV28 with TRBJ1-5; D is perhaps TRBD1 (5 bases). V was clipped by 6 bases and J by 5 bases, with 11 bases between them. CDR1 is MDHEN and CDR2 is SYDVKM in the germline V gene. CDR3 size: 13 residues. The CDR3 DNA sequence: TGTGCCAGCAGGGCCGGAGGGGATCAGCCCCAGCATTTT. Translating it yields CASRAGGDQPQHF.

This clone was observed once. The chain employs TRBV5-1 and TRBJ1-2; the D is unclear. This CDR3 spans 16 amino acids. Looked up from germline, CDR1 is SGHRS and CDR2 is YFSETQ. The V and J ends lost 0 bases and 7 bases respectively, with 19 bases between them. The CDR3 sequence is CASSLATVGGKSGYTF. CDR3 in DNA: TGCGCCAGCAGCTTGGCCACGGTGGGAGGGAAAAGTGGCTACACCTTC.

The chain combines TRBV3-1 (or the pseudogene TRBV3-2) with TRBJ1-1; 8 nucleotides line up with TRBD1. This CDR3 spans 14 amino acids. The J segment lost 1 base and the V segment lost 3 bases, leaving 1 base of the junction unmatched. CDR1 is LGHDT and CDR2 is YNNKEL in the germline V gene (reference sequence). CDR3 sequence: CASSHGQGNTEAFF. The CDR3 nucleotides read TGTGCCAGCAGCCACGGACAGGGGAACACTGAAGCTTTCTTT.